These T cell receptor beta chains were read from a single sample in a study of T cells expressing NK-cell markers. Each CDR3 protein gets one entry in TCRdb, which reprocessed the 5' RACE reads and gives no DNA. Here the sample table reports 500,000 to 700,000 distinct CDR3 sequences. Sequences were obtained from blood T cells: a sorted CD56 or NKG2C T cell subset, CD4+ or CD8+ T cells, or bulk PBMC T cells (not recorded which). The receptors were gathered from a man between 18 and 29 years old in good health. Each CDR3 is given with its conserved first and last residue. The order of the fields is V gene, J gene, CDR3 protein.

v_gene: TRBV12-3/TRBV12-4
j_gene: TRBJ2-2
CDR3aa: CASSPPRGQVRRTGELFF

v_gene: TRBV5-1
j_gene: TRBJ2-1
CDR3aa: CASSPGTIAYNEQFF

v_gene: TRBV7-9
j_gene: TRBJ2-3
CDR3aa: CATGRTTDTQYF

v_gene: TRBV7-9
j_gene: TRBJ2-7
CDR3aa: CASSVAREGTEQYF

v_gene: TRBV7-6
j_gene: TRBJ2-7
CDR3aa: CASSRTSGSHEQYF

v_gene: TRBV30
j_gene: TRBJ2-1
CDR3aa: CAGQGGYEQFF

v_gene: TRBV18
j_gene: TRBJ2-3
CDR3aa: CASSPPGEFSTDTQYF

v_gene: TRBV14
j_gene: TRBJ2-7
CDR3aa: CASSQVATAQEYF

v_gene: TRBV15
j_gene: TRBJ1-1
CDR3aa: CATSRDAPGGWGTEAFF

v_gene: TRBV29-1
j_gene: TRBJ2-1
CDR3aa: CSVEREGTSGRNEQFF

v_gene: TRBV20-1
j_gene: TRBJ2-1
CDR3aa: CSATGTLYNEQFF

v_gene: TRBV6-2/TRBV6-3
j_gene: TRBJ1-1
CDR3aa: CASSAVRPAPRTEAFF

v_gene: TRBV7-9
j_gene: TRBJ1-1
CDR3aa: CASSGPTTGRAEAFF

v_gene: TRBV20-1
j_gene: TRBJ2-1
CDR3aa: CSAITSGRINEQFF

v_gene: TRBV7-9
j_gene: TRBJ1-6
CDR3aa: CASSLAGQGSIPPLHF

v_gene: TRBV12-3/TRBV12-4
j_gene: TRBJ2-7
CDR3aa: CASTPVPGEQYF

v_gene: TRBV24-1
j_gene: TRBJ2-2
CDR3aa: CATRPGQEAGELFF

v_gene: TRBV7-9
j_gene: TRBJ1-1
CDR3aa: CASSLGRGKTEAFF

v_gene: TRBV12-3/TRBV12-4
j_gene: TRBJ2-2
CDR3aa: CASTLERWAPGELFF

v_gene: TRBV5-1
j_gene: TRBJ2-3
CDR3aa: CASSLGPSGATDTQYF

v_gene: TRBV20-1
j_gene: TRBJ2-5
CDR3aa: CSARTGTRETQYF

v_gene: TRBV28
j_gene: TRBJ1-4
CDR3aa: CASSSWDRGATNEKLFF

v_gene: TRBV10-2
j_gene: TRBJ2-2
CDR3aa: CASSEGVSTGELFF

v_gene: TRBV29-1
j_gene: TRBJ2-5
CDR3aa: CAYKGLQGETQYF

v_gene: TRBV7-2
j_gene: TRBJ2-5
CDR3aa: CASSRTGLQETQYF

v_gene: TRBV20-1
j_gene: TRBJ2-1
CDR3aa: CSASGLAGGWDEQFF

v_gene: TRBV18
j_gene: TRBJ2-5
CDR3aa: CASSPMLAGSHSQETQYF

v_gene: TRBV20-1
j_gene: TRBJ1-5
CDR3aa: CSAIGSDQPQHF

v_gene: TRBV7-2
j_gene: TRBJ2-7
CDR3aa: CASRAIDSYEQYF

v_gene: TRBV12-3/TRBV12-4
j_gene: TRBJ2-2
CDR3aa: CASRTSGRAVDTGELFF

v_gene: TRBV7-8
j_gene: TRBJ2-7
CDR3aa: CASSSSPLYEQYF

v_gene: TRBV14
j_gene: TRBJ1-1
CDR3aa: CASSQNRGSNTEAFF

v_gene: TRBV12-3/TRBV12-4
j_gene: TRBJ2-3
CDR3aa: CASSQGGDTQYF

v_gene: TRBV10-3
j_gene: TRBJ2-7
CDR3aa: CAINRDDQGYEQYF

v_gene: TRBV12-3/TRBV12-4
j_gene: TRBJ2-2
CDR3aa: CASSSANTGELFF

v_gene: TRBV5-5
j_gene: TRBJ2-7
CDR3aa: CASSLVRGNYEQYF

v_gene: TRBV12-3/TRBV12-4
j_gene: TRBJ2-6
CDR3aa: CASLKGAVSGANVLTF

v_gene: TRBV6-1
j_gene: TRBJ1-1
CDR3aa: CASRAQGSGTEAFF

v_gene: TRBV7-2
j_gene: TRBJ2-7
CDR3aa: CASSLGPRDRGYEQYF

v_gene: TRBV7-2
j_gene: TRBJ2-3
CDR3aa: CASSFSELDTQYF

v_gene: TRBV6-2/TRBV6-3
j_gene: TRBJ2-1
CDR3aa: CASSSRALAGGLRYNEQFF

v_gene: TRBV14
j_gene: TRBJ2-1
CDR3aa: CASSSQAGYNEQFF

v_gene: TRBV24-1
j_gene: TRBJ2-1
CDR3aa: CATSYGGEQDEQFF

v_gene: TRBV5-1
j_gene: TRBJ1-5
CDR3aa: CASSFGSGENQPQHF

v_gene: TRBV7-9
j_gene: TRBJ1-4
CDR3aa: CASSPPRQGISEKLFF

v_gene: TRBV20-1
j_gene: TRBJ2-1
CDR3aa: CSAPRSTPIYNEQFF

v_gene: TRBV27
j_gene: TRBJ1-1
CDR3aa: CASSPMDRNTEAFF

v_gene: TRBV29-1
j_gene: TRBJ1-3
CDR3aa: CSVEHRSGNTIYF

v_gene: TRBV29-1
j_gene: TRBJ2-7
CDR3aa: CSVGQGIFSEQYF

v_gene: TRBV9
j_gene: TRBJ2-2
CDR3aa: CASSKGLAENTGELFF

v_gene: TRBV12-3/TRBV12-4
j_gene: TRBJ2-5
CDR3aa: CASSLVPVFETQYF

v_gene: TRBV6-5
j_gene: TRBJ2-1
CDR3aa: CASSYSRRTTYNEQFF

v_gene: TRBV6-2/TRBV6-3
j_gene: TRBJ2-5
CDR3aa: CASSHGYQETQYF

v_gene: TRBV4-2
j_gene: TRBJ2-1
CDR3aa: CASSQEGPAGAYNEQFF

v_gene: TRBV19
j_gene: TRBJ1-5
CDR3aa: CASSPDRAFNQPQHF